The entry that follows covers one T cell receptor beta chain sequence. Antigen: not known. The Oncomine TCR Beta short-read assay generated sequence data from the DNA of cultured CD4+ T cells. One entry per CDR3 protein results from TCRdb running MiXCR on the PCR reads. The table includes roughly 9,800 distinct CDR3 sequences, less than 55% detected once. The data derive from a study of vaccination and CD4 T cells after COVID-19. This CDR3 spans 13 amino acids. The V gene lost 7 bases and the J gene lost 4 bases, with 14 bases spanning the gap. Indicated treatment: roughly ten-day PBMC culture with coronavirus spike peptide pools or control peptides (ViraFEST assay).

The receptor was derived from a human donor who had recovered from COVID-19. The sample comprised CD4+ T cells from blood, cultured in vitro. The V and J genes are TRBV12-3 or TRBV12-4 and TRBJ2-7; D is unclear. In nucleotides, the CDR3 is TGTGCCAGCACCGTCGACGGACCATACGAGCAGTACTTC. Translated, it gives CASTVDGPYEQYF.